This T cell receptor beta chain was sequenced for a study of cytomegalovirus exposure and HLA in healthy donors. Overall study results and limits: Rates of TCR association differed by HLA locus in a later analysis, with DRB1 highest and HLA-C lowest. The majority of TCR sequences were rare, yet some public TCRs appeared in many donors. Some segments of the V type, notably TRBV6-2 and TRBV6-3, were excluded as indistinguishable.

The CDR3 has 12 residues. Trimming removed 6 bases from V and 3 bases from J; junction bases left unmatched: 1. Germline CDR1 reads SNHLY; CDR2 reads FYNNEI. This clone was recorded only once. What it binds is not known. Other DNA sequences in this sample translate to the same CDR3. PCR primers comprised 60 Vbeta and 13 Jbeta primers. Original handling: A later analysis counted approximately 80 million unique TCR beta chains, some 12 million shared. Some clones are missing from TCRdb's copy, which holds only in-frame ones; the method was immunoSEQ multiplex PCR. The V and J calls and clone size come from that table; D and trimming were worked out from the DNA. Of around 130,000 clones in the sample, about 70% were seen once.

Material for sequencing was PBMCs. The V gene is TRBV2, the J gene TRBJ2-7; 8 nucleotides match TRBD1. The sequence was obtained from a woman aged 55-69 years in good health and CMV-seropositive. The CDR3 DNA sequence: TGTGCCAGCAGCGACAGGGGCTACGAGCAGTACTTC. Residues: CASSDRGYEQYF.